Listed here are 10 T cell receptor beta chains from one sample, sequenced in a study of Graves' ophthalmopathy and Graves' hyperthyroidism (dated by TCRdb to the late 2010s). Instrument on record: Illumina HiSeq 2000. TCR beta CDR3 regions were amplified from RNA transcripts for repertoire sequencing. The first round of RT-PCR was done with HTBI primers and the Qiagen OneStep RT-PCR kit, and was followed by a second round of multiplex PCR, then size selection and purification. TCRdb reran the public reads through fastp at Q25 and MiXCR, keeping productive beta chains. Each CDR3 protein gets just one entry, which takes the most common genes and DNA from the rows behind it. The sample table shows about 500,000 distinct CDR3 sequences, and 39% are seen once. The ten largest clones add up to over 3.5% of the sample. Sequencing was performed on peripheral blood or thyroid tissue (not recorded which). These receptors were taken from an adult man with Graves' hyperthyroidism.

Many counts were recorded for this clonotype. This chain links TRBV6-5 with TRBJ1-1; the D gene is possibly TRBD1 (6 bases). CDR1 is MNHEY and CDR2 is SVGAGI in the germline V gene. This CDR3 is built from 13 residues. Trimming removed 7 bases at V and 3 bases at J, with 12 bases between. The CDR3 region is CASISQGYTEAFF. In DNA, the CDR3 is TGTGCCAGCATTTCACAGGGTTACACTGAAGCTTTCTTT.

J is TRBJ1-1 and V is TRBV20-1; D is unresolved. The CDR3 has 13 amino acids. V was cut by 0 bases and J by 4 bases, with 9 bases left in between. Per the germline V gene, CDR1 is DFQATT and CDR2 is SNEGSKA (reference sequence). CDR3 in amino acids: CSARDLRTTEAFF. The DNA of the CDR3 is TGCAGTGCTAGAGATCTAAGAACCACTGAAGCTTTCTTT.

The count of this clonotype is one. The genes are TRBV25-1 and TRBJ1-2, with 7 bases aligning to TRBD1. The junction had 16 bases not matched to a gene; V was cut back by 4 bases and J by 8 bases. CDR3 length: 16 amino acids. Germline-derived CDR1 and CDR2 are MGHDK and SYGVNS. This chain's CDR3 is CASSARSFDRVGGYTF. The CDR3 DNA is TGTGCCAGCAGTGCTAGAAGCTTTGACAGGGTCGGCGGCTACACCTTC.

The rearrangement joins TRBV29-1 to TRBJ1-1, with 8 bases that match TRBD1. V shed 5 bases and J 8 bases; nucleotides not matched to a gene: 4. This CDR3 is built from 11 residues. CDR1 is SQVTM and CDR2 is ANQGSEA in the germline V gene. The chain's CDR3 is CSVRTGKEAFF. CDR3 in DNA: TGCAGCGTTCGGACAGGGAAAGAAGCTTTCTTT.

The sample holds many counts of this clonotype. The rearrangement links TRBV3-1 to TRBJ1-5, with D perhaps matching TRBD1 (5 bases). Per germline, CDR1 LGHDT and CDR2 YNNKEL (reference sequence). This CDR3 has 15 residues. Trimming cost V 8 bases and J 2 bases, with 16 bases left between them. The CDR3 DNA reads TGTGCCAGCGGACCCCACGGGGACGGCAATCAGCCCCAGCATTTT. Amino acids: CASGPHGDGNQPQHF. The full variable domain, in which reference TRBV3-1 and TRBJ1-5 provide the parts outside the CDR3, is DTAVSQTPKYLVTQMGNDKSIKCEQNLGHDTMYWYKQDSKKFLKIMFSYNNKELIINETVPNRFSPKSPDKAHLNLHINSLELGDSAVYFCASGPHGDGNQPQHFGDGTRLSIL.

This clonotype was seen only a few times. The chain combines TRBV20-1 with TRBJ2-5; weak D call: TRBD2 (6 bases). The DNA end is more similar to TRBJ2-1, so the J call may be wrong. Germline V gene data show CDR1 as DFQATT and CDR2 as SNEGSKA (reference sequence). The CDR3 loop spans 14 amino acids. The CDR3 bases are TGCAGTGCTAGACCCATGACTAGCTACAATGAGCAGTTCTTC. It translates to CSARPMTSYNEQFF.

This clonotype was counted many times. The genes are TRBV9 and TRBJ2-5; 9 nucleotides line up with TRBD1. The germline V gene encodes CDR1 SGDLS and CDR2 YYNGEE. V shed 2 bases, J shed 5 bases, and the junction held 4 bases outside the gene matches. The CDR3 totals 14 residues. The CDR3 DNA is TGTGCCAGCAGCGTTAGGACAGGGGTCGAGACCCAGTACTTC. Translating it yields CASSVRTGVETQYF.

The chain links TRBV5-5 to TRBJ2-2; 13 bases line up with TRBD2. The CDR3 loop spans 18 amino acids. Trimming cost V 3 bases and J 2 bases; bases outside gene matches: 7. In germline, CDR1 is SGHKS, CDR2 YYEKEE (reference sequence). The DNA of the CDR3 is TGTGCCAGCAGCTCGACTAGCGGGGGGCTCCTAAACACCGGGGAGCTGTTTTTT. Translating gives CASSSTSGGLLNTGELFF.

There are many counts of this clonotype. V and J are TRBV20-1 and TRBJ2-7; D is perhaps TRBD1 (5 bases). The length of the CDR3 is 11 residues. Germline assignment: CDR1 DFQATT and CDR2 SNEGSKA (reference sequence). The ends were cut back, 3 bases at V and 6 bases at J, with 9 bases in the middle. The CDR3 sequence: CSARQGSEQYF. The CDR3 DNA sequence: TGCAGTGCTAGGCAGGGCTCCGAGCAGTACTTC.

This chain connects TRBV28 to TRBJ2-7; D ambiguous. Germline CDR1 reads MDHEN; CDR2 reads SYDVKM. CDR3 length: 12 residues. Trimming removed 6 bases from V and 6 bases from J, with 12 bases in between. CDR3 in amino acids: CASSPYGPEQYF. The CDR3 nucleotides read TGTGCCAGCAGCCCCTACGGGCCCGAGCAGTACTTC.